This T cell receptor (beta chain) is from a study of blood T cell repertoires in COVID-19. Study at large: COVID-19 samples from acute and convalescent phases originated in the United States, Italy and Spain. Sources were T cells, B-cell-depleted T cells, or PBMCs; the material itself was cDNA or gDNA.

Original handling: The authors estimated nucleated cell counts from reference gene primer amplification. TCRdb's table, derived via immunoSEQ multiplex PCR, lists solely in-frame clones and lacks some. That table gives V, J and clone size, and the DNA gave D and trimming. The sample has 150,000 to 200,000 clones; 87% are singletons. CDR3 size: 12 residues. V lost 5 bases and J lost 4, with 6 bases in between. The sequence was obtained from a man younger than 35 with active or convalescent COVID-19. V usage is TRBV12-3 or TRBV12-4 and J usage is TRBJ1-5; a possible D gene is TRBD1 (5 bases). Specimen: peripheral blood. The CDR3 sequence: CASSGGNQPQHF. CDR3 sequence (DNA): TGTGCCAGCAGTGGGGGGAATCAGCCCCAGCATTTT.